Below, one T cell receptor (beta chain) is given with its context. The antigen remains undetermined. These data belong to a study of T cell responses to AZD1222 COVID-19 vaccine. Findings and caveats of the study: Spike-specific TCR breadth rose after two AZD1222 doses, and depth rose as well. Only after the peak T cell response were repertoires sampled.

Deletions cut 2 bases from V and 0 bases from J, with 16 bases between. Germline CDR1 MNHEY, CDR2 SMNVEV (reference sequence). The CDR3 contains 17 residues. Sequencing was performed with immunoSEQ multiplex PCR; in TCRdb, only in-frame clones are kept and a portion is missing. The sample comprises some 100,000 clones, 70% to 90% of which are singletons, and roughly 17% rests with the top ten. The rearrangement joins TRBV27 to TRBJ1-2; D call uncertain. The clonotype was recovered from an adult in good health. The source material was peripheral blood, sampled on day 0 of AZD1222 vaccination. The CDR3 sequence is CASSLTYLLAPNYGYTF. The DNA of the CDR3 is TGTGCCAGCAGTTTAACTTATCTCCTTGCACCTAACTATGGCTACACCTTC.